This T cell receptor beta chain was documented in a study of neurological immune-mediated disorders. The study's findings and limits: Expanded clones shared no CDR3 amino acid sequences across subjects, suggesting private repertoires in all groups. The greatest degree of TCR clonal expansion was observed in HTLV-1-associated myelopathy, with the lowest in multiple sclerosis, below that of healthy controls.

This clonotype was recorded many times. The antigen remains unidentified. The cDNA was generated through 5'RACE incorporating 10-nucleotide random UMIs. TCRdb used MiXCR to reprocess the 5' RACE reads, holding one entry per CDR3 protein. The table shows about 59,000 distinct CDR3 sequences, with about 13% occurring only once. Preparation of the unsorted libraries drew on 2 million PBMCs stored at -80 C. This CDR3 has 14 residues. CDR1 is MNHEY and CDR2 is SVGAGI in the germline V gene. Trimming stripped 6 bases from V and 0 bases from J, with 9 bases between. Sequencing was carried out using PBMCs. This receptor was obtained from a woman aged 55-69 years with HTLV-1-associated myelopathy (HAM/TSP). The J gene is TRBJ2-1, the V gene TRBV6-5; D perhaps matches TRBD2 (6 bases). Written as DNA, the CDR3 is TGTGCCAGCAGACCCGGGGGCTCCTACAATGAGCAGTTCTTC. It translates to CASRPGGSYNEQFF.